This TCR beta chain is from a study of radiotherapy plus CTLA-4 blockade in lung cancer. Across the whole study: Objective responses were seen in around 17% of patients, disease control in about 30%.

General observations from the study: Peripheral blood showed expansion of tumor-derived TCR clones after radiotherapy and ipilimumab.

Method: immunoSEQ multiplex PCR; TCRdb's copy keeps in-frame clones and lacks some. Of over 75,000 clones listed, about four fifths were seen once; the top ten hold 0.75% to 0.85%. The V and J ends lost 3 bases and 9 bases, in that order; junction bases with no gene match: 17. The germline V gene encodes CDR1 LNHDA and CDR2 SQIVND (reference sequence). The CDR3 is made up of 18 amino acids. People whose metastatic non-small-cell lung cancer was chemo-refractory got focal radiation along with CTLA-4 blockade by ipilimumab. With regard to this clone: Its specificity is unknown.

Sequences were derived from peripheral blood, sampled from a patient treated with radiotherapy plus ipilimumab. V and J are TRBV19 and TRBJ2-1; 10 nucleotides match TRBD1. The TCR was taken from a human donor with non-small cell lung cancer who had stable disease on radiotherapy plus ipilimumab. For the CDR3, the DNA is TGTGCCAGTAGTATTCGGGACAGGGGTCTTAACGTACGGAGTGAGCAGTTCTTC. Residues: CASSIRDRGLNVRSEQFF.